These 22 T cell receptor beta chains were all obtained from the same sample, sequenced in a study of cytomegalovirus exposure and HLA in healthy donors. PCR involved 60 Vbeta and 13 Jbeta primers. Clones were sequenced by immunoSEQ multiplex PCR, and TCRdb holds only the in-frame ones, with some missing. The sample lists some 170,000 clones, 60% to 85% occurring once. Sequenced material: PBMCs. The receptors derive from a man aged 30 to 39 in good health and CMV-seropositive.

The chain carries TRBV18 and TRBJ2-7; D is unclear. Germline V gene data show CDR1 as KGHSH and CDR2 as LQKENI. Trimming took 3 bases from V and 7 from J, leaving 7 bases between them. CDR3 length: 11 residues. The DNA of the CDR3 is TGTGCCAGCTCACCCATGCGGGAGCAGTACTTC. It codes for CASSPMREQYF.

This clone was detected a few times. The J gene is TRBJ2-7, the V gene TRBV7-8, with 8 bases that match TRBD1. Trimming at V came to 8 bases and at J to 3 bases, leaving 6 bases not matched to a gene. Germline lookup yields CDR1 SGHVS and CDR2 FQNEAQ. The CDR3 has 13 residues. The CDR3 DNA reads TGTGCCAGCTCTAGCGACAGGGGCTACGAGCAGTACTTC. It specifies CASSSDRGYEQYF. The complete variable domain, with remaining parts taken from reference TRBV7-8 and TRBJ2-7, reads GAGVSQSPRYKVAKRGQDVALRCDPISGHVSLFWYQQALGQGPEFLTYFQNEAQLDKSGLPSDRFFAERPEGSVSTLKIQRTQQEDSAVYLCASSSDRGYEQYFGPGTRLTVT.

The V gene is TRBV5-1, the J gene TRBJ1-1; D is perhaps TRBD1 (6 bases). V gave up 0 bases and J gave up 4 bases, with 10 bases separating them. CDR3 length equals 14 residues. CDR1 and CDR2 (germline): SGHRS, YFSETQ. The DNA for the CDR3 is TGCGCCAGCAGCTTGGGAGGACAGCTCACTGAAGCTTTCTTT. This encodes CASSLGGQLTEAFF.

This chain uses TRBV13 with TRBJ2-5, with unresolved D. Trimming stripped 6 bases from V and 3 bases from J, with 11 bases between. The germline V gene has CDR1 PRHDT and CDR2 FYEKMQ (reference sequence). The CDR3 is 13 residues long. The DNA of the CDR3 is TGTGCCAGCAGGACAATCGTAGAAGAGACCCAGTACTTC. Translation: CASRTIVEETQYF.

V gene TRBV7-3 combines with J gene TRBJ2-1, with 8 bases aligning to TRBD1. This CDR3 has 13 amino acids. Per germline, CDR1 SGHTA and CDR2 FQGTGA. V shed 5 bases and J 9 bases; nucleotides not matched to a gene: 6. The DNA for the CDR3 is TGTGCCAGCAGCCCGGGACAGGCATTTGAGCAGTTCTTC. Its protein is CASSPGQAFEQFF.

This rearrangement joins TRBV5-5 to TRBJ1-1; TRBD1 matches at 9 bases. The CDR3 contains 16 residues. Germline CDR1 and CDR2: SGHKS and YYEKEE (reference sequence). V lost 4 bases and J lost 7; bases outside the gene matches: 14. The CDR3 spells CASSPGTGTARGEAFF. The CDR3 DNA is TGTGCCAGCAGCCCCGGGACAGGGACCGCACGGGGTGAAGCTTTCTTT. Supplemented by reference TRBV5-5 and TRBJ1-1, the full variable domain reads DAGVTQSPTHLIKTRGQQVTLRCSPISGHKSVSWYQQVLGQGPQFIFQYYEKEERGRGNFPDRFSARQFPNYSSELNVNALLLGDSALYLCASSPGTGTARGEAFFGQGTRLTVV.

V and J are TRBV25-1 and TRBJ2-5; weak D call: TRBD1 (6 bases). V lost 5 bases and J 1 base, leaving 11 bases between the germline ends. The germline gives CDR1 MGHDK, CDR2 SYGVNS. The length of the CDR3 is 14 residues. CDR3 amino acids: CASSRGGSQETQYF. The CDR3 nucleotides are TGTGCCAGCAGTCGAGGGGGAAGCCAAGAGACCCAGTACTTC.

The rearrangement uses TRBV28 and TRBJ1-5; possible D gene TRBD1, 6 bases. CDR1 is MDHEN, CDR2 SYDVKM, per germline. The CDR3 sequence is 15 residues long. With 2 bases removed from V and 6 bases from J, the gap between germline ends came to 14 bases. The CDR3 reads CASSLPVQGFQPQHF. The CDR3 DNA reads TGTGCCAGCAGTTTACCCGTCCAGGGGTTTCAGCCCCAGCATTTT.

V and J are TRBV5-4 and TRBJ2-5; D remains unclear. This CDR3 comprises 14 residues. Germline loops: CDR1 SGHNT, CDR2 YYREEE (reference sequence). Trimming left V 0 bases short and J 5 bases short, with 11 bases between. DNA for the CDR3: TGTGCCAGCAGCTTGGAATACAGTACGGAGACCCAGTACTTC. Protein sequence: CASSLEYSTETQYF.

The chain recombines TRBV9 with TRBJ2-1; TRBD1 aligns across 9 bases. CDR1 is SGDLS and CDR2 is YYNGEE in the germline V gene. This CDR3 is built from 15 residues. V lost 3 bases and J lost 8; bases outside the gene matches: 9. In DNA form, the CDR3 reads TGTGCCAGCAGCGGGGACAGGGACCGTCGATATGAGCAGTTCTTC. Its translation: CASSGDRDRRYEQFF. The complete variable domain, with remaining parts taken from reference TRBV9 and TRBJ2-1, reads DSGVTQTPKHLITATGQRVTLRCSPRSGDLSVYWYQQSLDQGLQFLIQYYNGEERAKGNILERFSAQQFPDLHSELNLSSLELGDSALYFCASSGDRDRRYEQFFGPGTRLTVL.

The chain is built from TRBV5-1 and TRBJ2-5, with TRBD1 identical over 7 bases. This CDR3 comprises 13 residues. The germline gives CDR1 SGHRS, CDR2 YFSETQ. Trimming removed 4 bases from V and 3 bases from J; junction bases left unmatched: 3. This chain's CDR3 is CASSQTGKETQYF. In DNA form, the CDR3 reads TGCGCCAGCAGCCAGACAGGGAAAGAGACCCAGTACTTC.

The chain carries TRBV28 and TRBJ2-7; the match to TRBD2 covers 9 bases. Germline lookup yields CDR1 MDHEN and CDR2 SYDVKM. The length of the CDR3 is 17 residues. J gave up 2 bases and V 2 bases, and 10 bases lay outside the gene matches. Here the CDR3 reads CASSLAAGGPLTYEQYF. In DNA, the CDR3 is TGTGCCAGCAGTTTAGCTGCGGGGGGGCCTCTTACCTACGAGCAGTACTTC.

The V call is TRBV5-6, the J call TRBJ2-3, with TRBD1 identical over 8 bases. The V gene's germline CDR1 is SGHDT and CDR2 YYEEEE. This CDR3 is 16 amino acids long. V trimming: 0 bases; J trimming: 3 bases; junction bases outside the gene matches: 6. The CDR3 DNA reads as TGTGCCAGCAGCTTGGGGACAGGGTCTCAGACAGATACGCAGTATTTT. The encoded protein is CASSLGTGSQTDTQYF. Variable domain in full (rest from reference TRBV5-6 and TRBJ2-3): DAGVTQSPTHLIKTRGQQVTLRCSPKSGHDTVSWYQQALGQGPQFIFQYYEEEERQRGNFPDRFSGHQFPNYSSELNVNALLLGDSALYLCASSLGTGSQTDTQYFGPGTRLTVL.

The chain recombines TRBV7-3 with TRBJ1-1, with a weak D call TRBD1 (5 bases). CDR1 SGHTA and CDR2 FQGTGA come from the germline V gene. V was clipped by 3 bases and J by 3 bases, with 11 bases between them. The CDR3 is 14 amino acids. Here the CDR3 DNA reads TGTGCCAGCAGCTTGGGAGGGGCCGACACTGAAGCTTTCTTT. It codes for CASSLGGADTEAFF. The full variable domain, rest sourced from reference TRBV7-3 and TRBJ1-1, is GAGVSQTPSNKVTEKGKYVELRCDPISGHTALYWYRQSLGQGPEFLIYFQGTGAADDSGLPNDRFFAVRPEGSVSTLKIQRTERGDSAVYLCASSLGGADTEAFFGQGTRLTVV.

This chain connects TRBV7-9 to TRBJ1-1, with 8 bases matching TRBD1. The CDR3 consists of 15 residues. With 5 bases clipped from V and 4 bases from J, the junction kept 9 bases outside the gene matches. Germline assignment: CDR1 SEHNR and CDR2 FQNEAQ (reference sequence). The CDR3 region is CASSHFRGPATEAFF. For the CDR3, the DNA is TGTGCCAGCAGCCACTTCAGGGGGCCGGCCACTGAAGCTTTCTTT.

V and J are TRBV19 and TRBJ2-5; the match to TRBD1 covers 7 bases. The CDR3 runs 15 residues. Per the germline V gene, CDR1 is LNHDA and CDR2 is SQIVND (reference sequence). After removal of 3 bases from V and 0 bases from J, the junction contained 4 bases not matched to a gene. The CDR3 DNA is TGTGCCAGTAGTATGGGACAGACCTACCAAGAGACCCAGTACTTC. Its translation: CASSMGQTYQETQYF.

The rearrangement uses TRBV4-1 and TRBJ2-3, with 9 bases matching TRBD2. J gave up 5 bases and V 0 bases, and 9 bases lay outside the gene matches. CDR1 and CDR2 (germline): MGHRA, YSYEKL. The CDR3 runs 17 residues. The CDR3, as DNA: TGCGCCAGCAGCCAAGAAAGGGCTAGCGGGGATCGAGATACGCAGTATTTT. Translated: CASSQERASGDRDTQYF.

As concerns this clone: A junction boundary mismatches the germline segment, possibly from a read error. At the DNA level, this CDR3 is encoded by other sequences in the same sample as well. V is TRBV10-3 and J is TRBJ1-1, with D possibly being TRBD1 (5 bases). This CDR3 comprises 11 residues. Germline V gene data show CDR1 as ENHRY and CDR2 as SYGVKD. DNA for the CDR3: TGTGCCATCGAGACAGACACTGAAGCATTCTTT. Amino acid sequence: CAIETDTEAFF.

The chain carries TRBV28 and TRBJ1-1; a weak D match, TRBD1 (5 bases). Germline loops: CDR1 MDHEN, CDR2 SYDVKM. This CDR3 is 13 amino acids long. V lost 2 bases to trimming and J lost 6 bases, with 10 bases between them. Here the CDR3 reads CASSLRGTSEAFF. Here the CDR3 DNA reads TGTGCCAGCAGTTTACGAGGGACTTCTGAAGCTTTCTTT.

The CDR3 sequence: CASSFTGGTYEQYF. CDR3 nucleotide sequence: TGTGCCAGCAGCTTCACAGGGGGTACCTACGAGCAGTACTTC. V gene TRBV7-9 combines with J gene TRBJ2-7, with 8 bases matching TRBD1. The germline CDR1 and CDR2 sequences are SEHNR and FQNEAQ (reference sequence). Germline trimming cut 3 bases from V and 2 bases from J; bases unmatched to any gene: 3. This CDR3 has 14 amino acids.

The chain is built from TRBV11-2 and TRBJ2-7, with D perhaps matching TRBD2 (7 bases). Deletions cut 4 bases from V and 5 bases from J, with 18 bases between. Germline V lookup: CDR1 SGHAT, CDR2 FQNNGV. The CDR3 contains 15 residues. The CDR3 here is CASSSYRSGGHEQYF. The DNA for the CDR3 is TGTGCCAGCAGCTCTTACAGATCCGGGGGGCACGAGCAGTACTTC.

This clone was detected only once. CDR3: CASSWGGDTQYF. The CDR3 DNA sequence: TGTGCCAGCAGCTGGGGGGGAGATACGCAGTATTTT. The V call is TRBV11-3, the J call TRBJ2-3, with 7 bases lining up with TRBD2. Per germline, CDR1 SGHNT and CDR2 YENEEA. The ends lost 4 bases at V and 5 bases at J; junction bases unmatched: 0. This CDR3 is 12 amino acids long.